This T cell receptor beta chain appears in the sequencing data of a study of cytomegalovirus exposure and HLA in healthy donors. Whole-study context: Earlier sequencing of some 180 million T cells yielded roughly 100 million unique TCR beta sequences. Unique TCRs from HLA-typed donors, about 85 million of them, were held in an early data release. Whole-study findings and limits: Some public TCRs appeared in many individuals, while most sequences were rare. The presence/absence work took it that sequencing depth was about the same across donors.

Both 60 Vbeta primers and 13 Jbeta primers went into the PCR. TCRdb's table, derived via immunoSEQ multiplex PCR, lists solely in-frame clones and lacks some. The sample has about 150,000 clones; roughly 85% are singletons. Trimming shortened V by 3 bases and J by 8 bases, and 23 bases separated the two germline ends. Germline CDR1 reads LNHNV; CDR2 reads YYDKDF (reference sequence). This CDR3 comprises 17 residues. This clone has a single count. What it binds is unknown. The sequence derives from a woman aged 18-35 years in good health and CMV-seronegative. The sequencing input was PBMCs. This chain joins TRBV15 and TRBJ2-1, with D possibly matching TRBD1 (5 bases). CDR3 amino acids: CATSREDQGTSNDEQFF. DNA for the CDR3: TGTGCCACCAGCAGGGAAGATCAGGGTACCTCAAACGATGAGCAGTTCTTC. The variable domain in full, with the rest retrieved from reference TRBV15 and TRBJ2-1, is DAMVIQNPRYQVTQFGKPVTLSCSQTLNHNVMYWYQQKSSQAPKLLFHYYDKDFNNEADTPDNFQSRRPNTSFCFLDIRSPGLGDTAMYLCATSREDQGTSNDEQFFGPGTRLTVL.